This TCR beta chain was found in a study of T cells after yellow fever vaccination. Study-wide findings and caveats: Any FACS-sorted repertoire could hold abundant clonotypes that contaminate it from the bulk population. Primary-vaccination clones mostly resurfaced post-booster (more than 95% CD4, more than 85% CD8).

In this sample, this clonotype turned up a few times. Its antigen is currently unknown. Production of TCR cDNA was by 5'RACE template switching, which also added a universal primer site and UMIs. TCRdb reanalysed the 5' RACE reads using MiXCR and keeps one entry per CDR3 protein. The table shows 250,000 to 400,000 distinct CDR3 sequences, with roughly 3.9% occurring only once. The receptor's source is a man in his late teens or twenties who received the YFV17D yellow fever vaccine. The sequencing here drew on PBMCs, taken 5 days after the yellow fever booster vaccination.

The CDR3 coding sequence is TGTGCCAGCCCCAGGGGGTCGGCAGAGACCCAGTACTTC. Its translation: CASPRGSAETQYF. The rearrangement links TRBV2 to TRBJ2-5; 7 bases line up with TRBD1. Losses at the gene ends were 8 bases for V and 4 bases for J; bases not matched to a gene: 7. This CDR3 contains 13 residues. CDR1 and CDR2 (germline): SNHLY, FYNNEI.